Below are 32 T cell receptor beta chains sequenced from a single sample in a study of control samples from healthy donors and cancer patients. Profiled with immunoSEQ multiplex PCR; TCRdb holds only in-frame clones, not every one. The table shows some 150,000 clones, with approximately 94% occurring only once. The sample consisted of blood. These receptors all stem from a man aged 35-49 years in good health.

The CDR3: CASSLSTTTYEQYF. The CDR3 DNA follows: TGTGCCAGTAGTCTCTCTACCACAACCTACGAGCAGTACTTC. V gene TRBV19 combines with J gene TRBJ2-7, with unresolved D. The CDR3 consists of 14 residues. Germline-derived CDR1 and CDR2 are LNHDA and SQIVND (reference sequence). Trimming took off 5 bases at V and 2 bases at J, with 13 bases between the two ends.

The chain recombines TRBV6-5 with TRBJ2-7; 9 nucleotides align to TRBD1. Germline CDR1 is MNHEY and CDR2 is SVGAGI. The CDR3 is 14 residues long. V dropped 6 bases and J dropped 4; count of bases not matched to a gene: 7. CDR3 residues: CASRAGTGMYEQYF. The CDR3 bases are TGTGCCAGCAGGGCCGGGACAGGGATGTACGAGCAGTACTTC.

The V gene is TRBV18, the J gene TRBJ1-5, with no clear D. With 1 base removed from V and 6 bases from J, the gap between germline ends came to 13 bases. This CDR3 comprises 15 residues. CDR1 and CDR2 from the germline V gene are KGHSH and LQKENI. The CDR3 DNA sequence: TGTGCCAGCTCACCACGTGAGGGCATGGGTCAGCCCCAGCATTTT. Translating it yields CASSPREGMGQPQHF.

V is TRBV5-6 and J is TRBJ1-1, with D possibly TRBD1 on 6 matching bases. This CDR3 is 15 amino acids long. Germline CDR1 is SGHDT and CDR2 is YYEEEE. Trimming took 2 bases from V and 0 from J, leaving 11 bases between them. CDR3 protein: CASSFNRDMNTEAFF. DNA of the CDR3: TGTGCCAGCAGCTTCAACAGGGACATGAACACTGAAGCTTTCTTT.

CDR3 protein: CASSYLWTDNYEQYF. The CDR3 DNA reads as TGTGCCAGCAGTTACCTTTGGACAGATAATTACGAGCAGTACTTC. The V call is TRBV6-5, the J call TRBJ2-7; D is perhaps TRBD1 (6 bases). From germline, CDR1 is MNHEY and CDR2 SVGAGI. The CDR3 consists of 15 residues. V was shortened by 2 bases and J by 4 bases, with 15 bases between the two germline ends.

CDR3 DNA sequence: TGTGCCAGCAGTTACATAGGGGTGGACACTGAAGCTTTCTTT. As protein: CASSYIGVDTEAFF. The chain carries TRBV6-2 or TRBV6-3 and TRBJ1-1, with TRBD1 as a possible D gene (5 bases). Germline V gene data show CDR1 as MNHEY and CDR2 as SVGEGT. The CDR3 has 14 residues. V lost 2 bases and J 3 bases, leaving 10 bases between the germline ends.

Here the CDR3 DNA reads TGTGCCAGCAGCTTGCCCAATCAGCCCCAGCATTTT. This translates into CASSLPNQPQHF. The J gene is TRBJ1-5, the V gene TRBV5-4; unclear D gene. Germline values: CDR1 SGHNT, CDR2 YYREEE (reference sequence). This CDR3 spans 12 amino acids. Trimming cost V 1 base and J 3 bases, with 2 bases left between them.

The rearrangement joins TRBV19 to TRBJ2-3; the match to TRBD1 covers 9 bases. The CDR3 totals 18 residues. Germline values: CDR1 LNHDA, CDR2 SQIVND (reference sequence). The V and J ends lost 1 base and 6 bases, in that order; junction bases with no gene match: 14. The CDR3: CASSIAGTGIRRGDTQYF. The DNA for the CDR3 is TGTGCCAGTAGTATAGCTGGGACAGGGATCAGAAGGGGGGATACGCAGTATTTT.

The V gene is TRBV2, the J gene TRBJ2-3, with 9 bases fitting TRBD1. With V trimmed by 6 bases and J by 6 bases, 16 bases remained unmatched. CDR1 SNHLY and CDR2 FYNNEI come from the germline V gene. The CDR3 consists of 17 residues. The CDR3 sequence: CASRVPGGTGIFDTQYF. CDR3 nucleotide sequence: TGTGCCAGCAGGGTACCCGGTGGGACAGGGATTTTTGATACGCAGTATTTT. The variable domain in full, completed from reference TRBV2 and TRBJ2-3, reads EPEVTQTPSHQVTQMGQEVILRCVPISNHLYFYWYRQILGQKVEFLVSFYNNEISEKSEIFDDQFSVERPDGSNFTLKIRSTKLEDSAMYFCASRVPGGTGIFDTQYFGPGTRLTVL.

The chain has TRBV10-2 and TRBJ1-2; D ambiguous. The V gene lost 5 bases and the J gene lost 2 bases, with 9 bases spanning the gap. Per germline, CDR1 WSHSY and CDR2 SAAADI. This CDR3 spans 13 amino acids. The CDR3 DNA follows: TGCGCCAGCAGTAAAGACCTCAACTATGGCTACACCTTC. Encoded protein: CASSKDLNYGYTF.

V and J are TRBV10-3 and TRBJ1-4; the match to TRBD1 covers 12 bases. V was clipped by 6 bases and J by 0 bases; unmatched bases: 8. Per germline, CDR1 ENHRY and CDR2 SYGVKD. This CDR3 comprises 18 residues. The CDR3 bases are TGTGCCATCAGGGCCGGGGACAGGGGGCCGGCAACTAATGAAAAACTGTTTTTT. It codes for CAIRAGDRGPATNEKLFF.

This clone was counted a single time. The rearrangement links TRBV5-6 to TRBJ2-2; D gene ambiguous. V lost 0 bases to trimming and J lost 6 bases, with 6 bases between them. The CDR3 spans 13 residues. Germline CDR1 reads SGHDT; CDR2 reads YYEEEE. The CDR3 DNA reads TGTGCCAGCAGCTTGGATTTACCCGGGGAGCTGTTTTTT. This translates into CASSLDLPGELFF.

The chain has TRBV6-5 and TRBJ2-7, with D unresolved. CDR3 size: 16 residues. Trimming cost V 0 bases and J 0 bases, with 12 bases left between them. Germline-derived CDR1 and CDR2 are MNHEY and SVGAGI. CDR3 sequence: CASSYSTLSSSYEQYF. CDR3 nucleotides: TGTGCCAGCAGTTACTCGACTCTTAGCAGCTCCTACGAGCAGTACTTC.

The rearrangement joins TRBV11-2 to TRBJ1-4; D remains ambiguous. Germline V gene data show CDR1 as SGHAT and CDR2 as FQNNGV. The V end lost 1 base, the J end lost 2 bases, and 8 bases lay between the germline ends. There are 15 residues in the CDR3. CDR3 in DNA: TGTGCCAGCAGCTTAGGGCGGCAGACTAATGAAAAACTGTTTTTT. Residues: CASSLGRQTNEKLFF.

J is TRBJ1-1 and V is TRBV4-1; D is unclear. The germline V gene has CDR1 MGHRA and CDR2 YSYEKL. CDR3 length equals 12 residues. V lost 6 bases to trimming and J lost 1 base, with 6 bases between them. The CDR3 reads CASRKGNTEAFF. CDR3 DNA: TGCGCCAGCAGGAAAGGGAACACTGAAGCTTTCTTT.

This clone was seen once. The chain carries TRBV7-9 and TRBJ1-1, with D perhaps TRBD1 (5 bases). The CDR3 is 14 residues long. V was cut by 7 bases and J by 7 bases, with 19 bases left in between. Germline loops: CDR1 SEHNR, CDR2 FQNEAQ (reference sequence). The DNA of the CDR3 is TGTGCCAGCACCATCTCCTGGGGCGGGGGTGAAGCTTTCTTT. Its protein is CASTISWGGGEAFF.

V usage is TRBV28 and J usage is TRBJ1-5; tentatively, D is TRBD1 (5 bases). The V end was cut by 5 bases, the J end by 0 bases, with 20 bases between. Germline lookup yields CDR1 MDHEN and CDR2 SYDVKM. The CDR3 is made up of 18 amino acids. CDR3 in amino acids: CASSTLLGTGSSNQPQHF. DNA of the CDR3: TGTGCCAGCAGTACCTTATTAGGGACGGGGAGTAGCAATCAGCCCCAGCATTTT.

A single count supports this clone. This chain connects TRBV5-1 to TRBJ2-7; 7 positions agree with TRBD1. Germline V gene sequence: CDR1 SGHRS, CDR2 YFSETQ. This CDR3 region has 16 residues. V lost 5 bases and J lost 3; bases outside the gene matches: 14. DNA of the CDR3: TGCGCCAGCAGTATATCGCTCCGGGACAGAGGCTACGAGCAGTACTTC. Its protein product is CASSISLRDRGYEQYF.

This clone was found once. This chain links TRBV5-1 with TRBJ1-3, with D possibly being TRBD1 (5 bases). Germline CDR1 SGHRS, CDR2 YFSETQ. This CDR3 has 18 amino acids. Trimming cost V 2 bases and J 0 bases, with 18 bases left between them. The CDR3 region is CASSLEGHQGPSGNTIYF. CDR3 coding DNA: TGCGCCAGCAGCTTAGAAGGACACCAGGGCCCCTCTGGAAACACCATATATTTT.

This sequence joins TRBV27 and TRBJ1-5; 9 nucleotides match TRBD1. Germline V gene sequence: CDR1 MNHEY, CDR2 SMNVEV (reference sequence). The V gene end was trimmed by 4 bases and the J gene end by 3 bases; junction bases not matched to a gene: 10. The CDR3 runs 17 residues. The CDR3 region is CASSSYSGTGNNQPQHF. CDR3 coding DNA: TGTGCCAGCAGTTCTTACTCCGGGACAGGGAACAATCAGCCCCAGCATTTT.

This clone was picked up a small number of times. The rearrangement joins TRBV2 to TRBJ1-6; D ambiguous. Germline CDR1 and CDR2: SNHLY and FYNNEI. The CDR3 is 14 amino acids. The ends were cut back, 7 bases at V and 5 bases at J, with 12 bases in the middle. The CDR3 sequence is CASKEAANNSPLHF. CDR3 DNA: TGTGCCAGCAAGGAGGCCGCAAATAATTCACCCCTCCACTTT.

This chain uses TRBV5-6 with TRBJ1-4; D gene uncertain. Germline V gene lookup returns CDR1 SGHDT and CDR2 YYEEEE. Trimming removed 1 base at V and 4 bases at J, with 20 bases between. There are 18 residues in the CDR3. The CDR3 nucleotides read TGTGCCAGCAGCTTGAAGCAATCCCCGTTGGTGGGTAATGAAAAACTGTTTTTT. Translated, it gives CASSLKQSPLVGNEKLFF.

The CDR3 protein is CASSLLLEPYEQYF. The CDR3 DNA is TGTGCCAGCAGCTTACTATTGGAGCCCTACGAGCAGTACTTC. The rearrangement joins TRBV5-6 to TRBJ2-7; no definite D call. The V end was cut by 2 bases, the J end by 2 bases, with 11 bases between. Per germline, CDR1 SGHDT and CDR2 YYEEEE. The CDR3 length is 14 residues.

A remark on this clone: Other DNA sequences in the sample encode the same CDR3. The chain employs TRBV7-9 and TRBJ1-2, with 11 bases that match TRBD1. From germline, CDR1 is SEHNR and CDR2 FQNEAQ (reference sequence). There are 16 residues in the CDR3. The V segment lost 1 base and the J segment 8 bases; nucleotides outside the gene matches: 9. The CDR3 DNA sequence: TGTGCCAGCAGCTTAGGGGACAGGGGGGCCTTTGGGGGCTACACCTTC. The encoded protein is CASSLGDRGAFGGYTF.

CDR3 DNA sequence: TGTGCCAGCAGTGAAGGCCTAAATCAGCCCCAGCATTTT. The encoded protein is CASSEGLNQPQHF. The chain uses TRBV6-1 and TRBJ1-5; D is undetermined. CDR1 and CDR2 (germline): MNHNS, SASEGT. This CDR3 spans 13 amino acids. The V gene lost 1 base and the J gene lost 4 bases, with 5 bases spanning the gap.

The rearrangement links TRBV10-3 to TRBJ2-7; a weak D match, TRBD2 (5 bases). Between the trimmed V and J ends, which lost 2 bases and 3 bases, there was a span of 8 bases. This CDR3 comprises 13 residues. Germline CDR1 ENHRY, CDR2 SYGVKD. CDR3 DNA sequence: TGTGCCATCAGTGAGCCAGACTACTACGAGCAGTACTTC. It translates to CAISEPDYYEQYF.

V and J are TRBV18 and TRBJ2-7; a weak D match, TRBD1 (6 bases). The CDR3 is made up of 13 amino acids. The germline CDR1 and CDR2 sequences are KGHSH and LQKENI. The germline V and J ends were trimmed by 2 bases and 2 bases, with 7 bases remaining between them. Here the CDR3 reads CASSPGQTYEQYF. The CDR3, as DNA: TGTGCCAGCTCACCAGGACAGACCTACGAGCAGTACTTC.

The V gene is TRBV18, the J gene TRBJ2-3, with no clear D. Trimming cost V 0 bases and J 2 bases, with 12 bases left between them. This CDR3 spans 16 amino acids. Germline CDR1 reads KGHSH; CDR2 reads LQKENI. The DNA of the CDR3 is TGTGCCAGCTCACCACCGGACCTTTACTCCACAGATACGCAGTATTTT. This sequence encodes CASSPPDLYSTDTQYF.

The rearrangement joins TRBV2 to TRBJ1-3; no firm D call. The CDR3 has 13 amino acids. CDR1 is SNHLY and CDR2 is FYNNEI in the germline V gene. With 4 bases removed from V and 4 bases from J, the gap between germline ends came to 8 bases. The CDR3 loop is CASSGRRGNTIYF. CDR3 DNA: TGTGCCAGCAGTGGGAGACGAGGAAACACCATATATTTT. The complete variable domain, with remaining parts taken from reference TRBV2 and TRBJ1-3, reads EPEVTQTPSHQVTQMGQEVILRCVPISNHLYFYWYRQILGQKVEFLVSFYNNEISEKSEIFDDQFSVERPDGSNFTLKIRSTKLEDSAMYFCASSGRRGNTIYFGEGSWLTVV.

The chain combines TRBV13 with TRBJ1-5; D call uncertain. The CDR3 runs to 13 residues. With 3 bases removed from V and 3 bases from J, the gap between germline ends came to 6 bases. Germline assignment: CDR1 PRHDT and CDR2 FYEKMQ (reference sequence). The CDR3 nucleotides read TGTGCCAGCAGCTTGCGGAACAATCAGCCCCAGCATTTT. Protein product: CASSLRNNQPQHF.

The V and J genes are TRBV13 and TRBJ1-1; D is unresolved. CDR1 is PRHDT and CDR2 is FYEKMQ in the germline V gene (reference sequence). The V gene lost 1 base and the J gene lost 0 bases, with 12 bases spanning the gap. The CDR3 covers 16 residues. The CDR3 spells CASSLESVGLNTEAFF. Here the CDR3 DNA reads TGTGCCAGCAGCTTAGAGTCTGTCGGATTGAACACTGAAGCTTTCTTT.

The chain links TRBV5-6 to TRBJ1-1; 7 positions agree with TRBD1. V trimming: 4 bases; J trimming: 0 bases; junction bases outside the gene matches: 6. Germline CDR1 SGHDT, CDR2 YYEEEE. The CDR3 is made up of 15 amino acids. CDR3 nucleotide sequence: TGTGCCAGCAGCCGGATAGGGGGCTTGAACACTGAAGCTTTCTTT. Translation gives CASSRIGGLNTEAFF.